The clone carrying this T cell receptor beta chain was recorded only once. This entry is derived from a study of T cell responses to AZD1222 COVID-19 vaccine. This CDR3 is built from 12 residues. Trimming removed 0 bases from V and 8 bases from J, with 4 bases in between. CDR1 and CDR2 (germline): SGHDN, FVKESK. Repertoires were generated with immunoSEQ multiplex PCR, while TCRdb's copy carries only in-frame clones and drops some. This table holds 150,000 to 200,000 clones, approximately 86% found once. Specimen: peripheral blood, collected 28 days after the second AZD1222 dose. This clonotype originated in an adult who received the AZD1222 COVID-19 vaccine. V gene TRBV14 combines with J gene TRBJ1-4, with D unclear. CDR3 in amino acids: CASSQDGEKLFF. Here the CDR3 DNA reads TGTGCCAGCAGCCAAGATGGAGAAAAACTGTTTTTT. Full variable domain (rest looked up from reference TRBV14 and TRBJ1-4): EAGVTQFPSHSVIEKGQTVTLRCDPISGHDNLYWYRRVMGKEIKFLLHFVKESKQDESGMPNNRFLAERTGGTYSTLKVQPAELEDSGVYFCASSQDGEKLFFGSGTQLSVL.